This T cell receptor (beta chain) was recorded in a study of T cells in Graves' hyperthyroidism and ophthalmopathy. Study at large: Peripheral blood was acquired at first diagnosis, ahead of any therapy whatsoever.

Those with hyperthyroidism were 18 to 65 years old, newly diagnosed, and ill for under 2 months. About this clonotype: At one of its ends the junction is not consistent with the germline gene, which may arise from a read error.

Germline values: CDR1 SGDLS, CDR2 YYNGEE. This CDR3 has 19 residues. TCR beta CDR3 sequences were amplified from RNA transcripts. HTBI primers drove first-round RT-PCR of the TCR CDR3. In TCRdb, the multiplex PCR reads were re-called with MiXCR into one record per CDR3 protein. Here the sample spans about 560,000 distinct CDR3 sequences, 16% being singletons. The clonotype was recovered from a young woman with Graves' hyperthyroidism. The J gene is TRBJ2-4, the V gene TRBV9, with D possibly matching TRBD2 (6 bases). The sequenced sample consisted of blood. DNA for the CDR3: TGTGCCGGCAGCGCCCGGTTTGTTAGCGGAGACGTAGCCAAAAACATTCAGTACTTC. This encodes CAGSARFVSGDVAKNIQYF.